These T cell receptor beta chains were read from a single sample in a study of blood T cell repertoires in COVID-19. Profiled with immunoSEQ multiplex PCR; TCRdb holds only in-frame clones, not every one. The sample has some 120,000 clones, 85% seen once; the top ten hold over 25%. The sample comprised peripheral blood. The receptors originated from an elderly woman with acute or convalescent COVID-19. Each CDR3 is given without its conserved first and last residue. The listing skips clone size in some rows; elsewhere it reads once, few, many or a size class.

J,size,V,CDR3
TRBJ2-5,.,TRBV9,ASSVNHGTGGETQY
TRBJ1-1,.,TRBV28,ASSPGGLNTEAF
TRBJ1-1,.,TRBV18,ASSDRLGGTEAF
TRBJ2-5,.,TRBV5-1,ASSFQGGAETQY
TRBJ2-3,.,TRBV6-6,ASSWFGGPRTDTQY
TRBJ1-1,.,TRBV19,ASRPGPTPEAF
TRBJ2-5,.,TRBV3-1/TRBV3-2,ASSLLGTSGETQY
TRBJ1-5,.,TRBV29-1,SVAGGIGQPQH
TRBJ2-7,.,TRBV7-2,ASSLALAGPLAFEQY
TRBJ1-5,.,TRBV19,ASSADSLQPQH
TRBJ1-3,.,TRBV5-1,ASSLGISLPGNTIY
TRBJ2-2,few,TRBV14,ASSQDAAGTNTGELF
TRBJ2-1,.,TRBV29-1,SVEERSYNEQF
TRBJ1-2,.,TRBV5-1,ASSPGTPNYGYT
TRBJ1-4,.,TRBV10-3,AISEREFYEKLF
TRBJ1-1,.,TRBV5-1,ASSPGGPANTEAF
TRBJ1-2,once,TRBV19,ASSPWARDPGYT
TRBJ1-3,.,TRBV5-1,ASSSSVSSGNTIY
TRBJ1-1,.,TRBV6-4,ASSNSPGNTEAF
TRBJ1-6,.,TRBV27,ASRFGGDNSPLH
TRBJ1-3,once,TRBV24-1,ATSAGAGNTIY
TRBJ1-6,few,TRBV2,ASRGNRGSTYNSPLH
TRBJ1-1,.,TRBV5-4,ASSAGWGGNTEAF
TRBJ2-5,.,TRBV19,ASDLAGGSYQETQY